This TCR beta chain emerged from a study of cytomegalovirus exposure and HLA in healthy donors (dated by TCRdb to about 2017). Notes on the research overall: According to a later analysis, the roughly 120 validation repertoires were produced on the same platform as the 666 repertoires of the first cohort. A separate validation cohort of 90 to 150 different subjects was used in addition to the 666-subject first cohort. The study aimed to test whether cataloging public T cell receptors could reveal signatures of past pathogen exposure. To predict cytomegalovirus infection status, the study brought together high-throughput TCR immunosequencing, statistical association of individual TCRs with disease status, and machine learning.

Results and caveats for the whole study, not just this receptor: In the study, some 160 TCR beta chains were listed as associated with cytomegalovirus. A later analysis lacked HLA typing for the validation cohort, so it scored co-occurrence in that cohort across all 110 or so repertoires. It was suggested by the authors that the approach could potentially be generalized to other disease states and immunological phenotypes. The classifier was reported to diagnose cytomegalovirus status with high specificity and sensitivity in both the original cohort and the validation cohort. In vitro tests confirmed that a few of the cytomegalovirus-associated TCR beta chains recognize cytomegalovirus antigens. Most TCR sequences were observed very rarely across donors, whereas some public TCRs were present in many individuals. A later analysis found that TCRs clustered in the first cohort also tended to co-occur in the 95 to 150 validation repertoires, with roughly 95% of cluster scores above 0.

Concerning this clone itself: The antigen it binds to is not known. No quality values exist for individual bases; no much larger clone is one base distant.

The donors belonged to the validation cohort of approximately 130 subjects, which was separate from the roughly 700-subject first cohort. The CDR3 measures 13 amino acids from cysteine to phenylalanine. Only CDR3 DNA remains: 39 bases, in frame from the first base. Compared with germline, V lacks 7 bases and J lacks 4 bases; bases without a gene match: 2. Via the germline V gene, CDR1 is ENHRY and CDR2 SYGVKD. Library preparation was by the immunoSEQ multiplex PCR assay. Per the original workflow: A statistical classification framework was built for diagnosing cytomegalovirus status from the catalog of TCR beta chain sequences. TCRdb took over this immuneACCESS table, retaining in-frame rearrangements with V and J assigned. Such tables are incomplete; in checked studies, under half of the missing clones stem from an unresolved V gene, and the remainder is unexplained. Clonal size and the V and J genes are those of that table, whereas D and trimming came from the DNA. The table for this sample lists 190,000 or so clones; around 83% of them were counted only once. 13% of the sample rests with the top ten.

The sequence derives from a woman between 25 and 40 years old in good health and CMV-seropositive. Material for sequencing was PBMCs. The chain employs TRBV10-3 and TRBJ2-7, and 12 bases in between align with TRBD2. The CDR3: CAIKGTSGYEQYF. The nucleotide sequence reads as follows: TGTGCCATCAAGGGGACTAGCGGGTACGAGCAGTACTTC.